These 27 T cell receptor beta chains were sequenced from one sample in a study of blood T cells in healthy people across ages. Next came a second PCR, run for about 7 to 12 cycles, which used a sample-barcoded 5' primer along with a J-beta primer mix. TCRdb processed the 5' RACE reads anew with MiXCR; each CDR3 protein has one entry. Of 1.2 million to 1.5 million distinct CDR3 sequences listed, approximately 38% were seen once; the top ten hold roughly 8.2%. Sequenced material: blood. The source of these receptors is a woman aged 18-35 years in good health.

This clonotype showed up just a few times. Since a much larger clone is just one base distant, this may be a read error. This chain's CDR3 is CAISESVLARGTQYF. The CDR3 DNA follows: TGTGCCATCAGTGAGTCCGTATTAGCGAGAGGTACGCAGTATTTT. The gene calls are TRBV10-3 and TRBJ2-3, with a weak D call TRBD2 (5 bases). The CDR3 length is 15 residues. Germline CDR1 ENHRY, CDR2 SYGVKD. V was clipped by 0 bases and J by 8 bases, with 15 bases between them.

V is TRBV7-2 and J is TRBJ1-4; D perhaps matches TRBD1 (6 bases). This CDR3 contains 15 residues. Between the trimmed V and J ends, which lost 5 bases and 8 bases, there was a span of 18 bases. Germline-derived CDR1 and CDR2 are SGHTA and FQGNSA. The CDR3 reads CASSPGAGAREKLFF. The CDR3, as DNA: TGTGCCAGCAGCCCCGGTGCGGGGGCGCGGGAAAAACTGTTTTTT.

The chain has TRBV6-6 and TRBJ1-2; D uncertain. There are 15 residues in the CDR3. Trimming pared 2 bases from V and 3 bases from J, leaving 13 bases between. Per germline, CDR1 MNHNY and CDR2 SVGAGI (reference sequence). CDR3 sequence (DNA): TGTGCCAGCAGTTACGAAGGGCCCCAGGACTATGGCTACACCTTC. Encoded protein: CASSYEGPQDYGYTF.

CDR3 nucleotide sequence: TGTGCCAGCAGTGGAAGCGACTCCGGGACCAGACATCTTGGCTACACCTTC. Translated: CASSGSDSGTRHLGYTF. The chain couples TRBV6-1 to TRBJ1-2; D is perhaps TRBD1 (5 bases). Trimming shortened V by 4 bases and J by 7 bases, and 25 bases separated the two germline ends. CDR3 length equals 17 residues. The germline gives CDR1 MNHNS, CDR2 SASEGT.

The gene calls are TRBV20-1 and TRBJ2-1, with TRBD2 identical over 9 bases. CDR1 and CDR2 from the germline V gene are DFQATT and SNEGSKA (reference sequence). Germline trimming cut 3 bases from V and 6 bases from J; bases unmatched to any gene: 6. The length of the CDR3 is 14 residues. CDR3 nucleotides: TGCAGTGCTAGCCGCGGGGGGGCGACCAATGAGCAGTTCTTC. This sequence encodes CSASRGGATNEQFF.

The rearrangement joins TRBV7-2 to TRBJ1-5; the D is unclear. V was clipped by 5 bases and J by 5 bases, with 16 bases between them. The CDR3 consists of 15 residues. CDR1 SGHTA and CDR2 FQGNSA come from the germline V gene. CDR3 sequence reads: CASSVAFGSYQPQHF. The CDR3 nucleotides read TGTGCCAGCAGCGTGGCCTTCGGCAGCTATCAGCCCCAGCATTTT.

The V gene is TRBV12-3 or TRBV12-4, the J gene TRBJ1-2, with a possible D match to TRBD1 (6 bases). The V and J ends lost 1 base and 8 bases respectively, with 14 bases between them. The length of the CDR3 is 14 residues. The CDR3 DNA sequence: TGTGCCAGCAGTTTAGATCCGGGGGCGCAAGGCTACACCTTC. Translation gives CASSLDPGAQGYTF.

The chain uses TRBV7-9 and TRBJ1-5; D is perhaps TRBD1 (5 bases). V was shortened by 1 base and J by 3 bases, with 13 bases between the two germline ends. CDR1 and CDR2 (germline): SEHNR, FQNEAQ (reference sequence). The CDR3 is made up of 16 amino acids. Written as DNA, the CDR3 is TGTGCCAGCAGCTTAGAAAGGGGCCAACCCAATCAGCCCCAGCATTTT. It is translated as CASSLERGQPNQPQHF. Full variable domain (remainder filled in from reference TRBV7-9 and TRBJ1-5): DTGVSQNPRHKITKRGQNVTFRCDPISEHNRLYWYRQTLGQGPEFLTYFQNEAQLEKSRLLSDRFSAERPKGSFSTLEIQRTEQGDSAMYLCASSLERGQPNQPQHFGDGTRLSIL.

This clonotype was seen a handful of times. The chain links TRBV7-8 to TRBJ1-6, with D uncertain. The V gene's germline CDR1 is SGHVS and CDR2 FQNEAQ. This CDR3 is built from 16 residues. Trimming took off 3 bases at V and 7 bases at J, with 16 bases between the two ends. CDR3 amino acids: CASSFRPWPDNSPLHF. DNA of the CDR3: TGTGCCAGCAGCTTCCGCCCGTGGCCGGACAATTCACCCCTCCACTTT.

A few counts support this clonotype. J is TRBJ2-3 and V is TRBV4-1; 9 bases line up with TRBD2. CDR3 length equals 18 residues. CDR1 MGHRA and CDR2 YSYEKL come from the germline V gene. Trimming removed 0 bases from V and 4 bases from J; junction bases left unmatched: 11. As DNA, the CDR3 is TGCGCCAGCAGCCAAGATCGGGGGACTAGCCCCCCAGCAGATACGCAGTATTTT. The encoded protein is CASSQDRGTSPPADTQYF.

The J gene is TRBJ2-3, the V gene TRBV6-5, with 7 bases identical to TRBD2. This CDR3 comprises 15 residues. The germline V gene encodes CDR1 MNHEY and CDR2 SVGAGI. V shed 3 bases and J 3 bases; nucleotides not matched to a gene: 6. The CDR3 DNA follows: TGTGCCAGCAGTTATTCGGGACTACCTACAGATACGCAGTATTTT. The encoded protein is CASSYSGLPTDTQYF.

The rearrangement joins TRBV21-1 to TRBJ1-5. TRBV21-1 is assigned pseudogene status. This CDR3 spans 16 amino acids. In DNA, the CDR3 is TGTGCCAGCAGCAAGGTTCCCTCGGGTAGGAATCAGCCCCAGCATTTT. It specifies CASSKVPSGRNQPQHF.

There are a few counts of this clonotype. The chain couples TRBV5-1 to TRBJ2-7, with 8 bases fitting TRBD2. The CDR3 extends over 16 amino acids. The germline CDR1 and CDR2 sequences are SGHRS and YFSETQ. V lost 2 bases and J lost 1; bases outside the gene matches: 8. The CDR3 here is CASSFGGGTRSYEQYF. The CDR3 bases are TGCGCCAGCAGCTTCGGCGGGGGGACGCGTTCCTACGAGCAGTACTTC.

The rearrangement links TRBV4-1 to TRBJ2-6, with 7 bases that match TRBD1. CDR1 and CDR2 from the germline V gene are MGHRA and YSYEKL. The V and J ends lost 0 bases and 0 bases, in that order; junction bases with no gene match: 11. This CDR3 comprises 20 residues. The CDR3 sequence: CASSQEVAGGSSSGANVLTF. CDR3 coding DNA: TGCGCCAGCAGCCAAGAGGTGGCAGGGGGTTCAAGCTCTGGGGCCAACGTCCTGACTTTC.

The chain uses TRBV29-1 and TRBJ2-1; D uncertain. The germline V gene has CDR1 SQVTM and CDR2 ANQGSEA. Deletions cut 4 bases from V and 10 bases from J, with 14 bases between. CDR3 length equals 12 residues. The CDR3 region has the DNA TGCAGCGTTGTAGTGGCGTTTGGGGAGCAGTTCTTC. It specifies CSVVVAFGEQFF.

DNA for the CDR3: TGTGCCAGCAGTACCACTAACAGGGCTTCCCTCCACTTT. This gives the protein CASSTTNRASLHF. The chain is built from TRBV28 and TRBJ1-6, with D possibly being TRBD1 (6 bases). Germline lookup yields CDR1 MDHEN and CDR2 SYDVKM. Trimming shortened V by 5 bases and J by 14 bases, and 16 bases separated the two germline ends. The length of the CDR3 is 13 residues.

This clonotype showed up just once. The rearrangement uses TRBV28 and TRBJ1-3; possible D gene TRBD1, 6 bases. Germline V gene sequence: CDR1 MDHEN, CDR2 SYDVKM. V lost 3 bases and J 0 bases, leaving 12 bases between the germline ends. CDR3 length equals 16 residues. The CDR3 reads CASSFPGGISGNTIYF. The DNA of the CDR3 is TGTGCCAGCAGTTTCCCCGGGGGCATCTCTGGAAACACCATATATTTT.

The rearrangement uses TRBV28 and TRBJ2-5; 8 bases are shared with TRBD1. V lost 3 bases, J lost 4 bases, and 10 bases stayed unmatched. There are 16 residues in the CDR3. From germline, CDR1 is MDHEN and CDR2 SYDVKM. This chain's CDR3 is CASSFGDRIHGETQYF. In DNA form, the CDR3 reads TGTGCCAGCAGTTTTGGGGACAGGATTCATGGAGAGACCCAGTACTTC.

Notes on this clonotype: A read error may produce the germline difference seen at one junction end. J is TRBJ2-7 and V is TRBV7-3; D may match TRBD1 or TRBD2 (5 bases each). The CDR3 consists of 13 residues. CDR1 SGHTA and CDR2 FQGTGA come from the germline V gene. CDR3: CASSVSGDETQYF. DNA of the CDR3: TGTGCCAGCAGCGTATCCGGGGACGAGACCCAGTATTTC.

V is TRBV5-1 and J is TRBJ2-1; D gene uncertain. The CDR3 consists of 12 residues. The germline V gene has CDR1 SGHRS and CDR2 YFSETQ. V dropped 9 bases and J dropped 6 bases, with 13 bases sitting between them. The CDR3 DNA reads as TGCGCCATAGTGGGGTTCAGCAATGAGCAGTTCTTC. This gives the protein CAIVGFSNEQFF.

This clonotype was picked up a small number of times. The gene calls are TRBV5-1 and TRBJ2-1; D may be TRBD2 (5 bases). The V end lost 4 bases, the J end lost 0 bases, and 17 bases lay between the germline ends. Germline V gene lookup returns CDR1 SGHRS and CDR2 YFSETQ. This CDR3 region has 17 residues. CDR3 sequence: CASSPLGVGSSYNEQFF. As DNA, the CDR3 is TGCGCCAGCAGCCCGCTGGGAGTAGGGAGCTCCTACAATGAGCAGTTCTTC.

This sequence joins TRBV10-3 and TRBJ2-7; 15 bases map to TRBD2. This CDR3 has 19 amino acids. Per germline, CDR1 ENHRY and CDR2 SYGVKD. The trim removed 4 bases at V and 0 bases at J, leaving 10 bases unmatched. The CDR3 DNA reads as TGTGCCATCAGTGGCTTAGGAGGACTAGCGGGAGGGAGCTCCTACGAGCAGTACTTC. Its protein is CAISGLGGLAGGSSYEQYF.

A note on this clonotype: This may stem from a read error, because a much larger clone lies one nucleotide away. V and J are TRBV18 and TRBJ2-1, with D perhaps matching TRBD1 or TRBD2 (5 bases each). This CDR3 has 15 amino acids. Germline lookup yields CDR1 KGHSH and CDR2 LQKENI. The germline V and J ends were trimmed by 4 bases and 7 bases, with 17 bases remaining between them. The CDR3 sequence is CASSLKGTLGNEQFF. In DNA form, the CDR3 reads TGTGCCAGCTCACTCAAGGGGACCCTTGGGAATGAGCAGTTCTTC. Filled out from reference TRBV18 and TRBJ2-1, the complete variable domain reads NAGVMQNPRHLVRRRGQEARLRCSPMKGHSHVYWYRQLPEEGLKFMVYLQKENIIDESGMPKERFSAEFPKEGPSILRIQQVVRGDSAAYFCASSLKGTLGNEQFFGPGTRLTVL.

This chain's CDR3 is CASAFRAGQINEQFF. The DNA of the CDR3 is TGTGCCAGCGCCTTTAGGGCAGGGCAGATCAATGAGCAGTTCTTC. The chain employs TRBV7-9 and TRBJ2-1; maybe TRBD1 (5 bases). The CDR3 runs to 15 residues. V lost 8 bases to trimming and J lost 6 bases, with 20 bases between them. Germline-derived CDR1 and CDR2 are SEHNR and FQNEAQ (reference sequence).

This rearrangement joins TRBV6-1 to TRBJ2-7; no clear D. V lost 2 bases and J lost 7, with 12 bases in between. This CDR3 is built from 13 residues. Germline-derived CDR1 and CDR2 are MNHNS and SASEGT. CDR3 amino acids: CASSENRWREQYF. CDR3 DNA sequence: TGTGCCAGCAGTGAAAACCGGTGGCGGGAGCAGTACTTC.

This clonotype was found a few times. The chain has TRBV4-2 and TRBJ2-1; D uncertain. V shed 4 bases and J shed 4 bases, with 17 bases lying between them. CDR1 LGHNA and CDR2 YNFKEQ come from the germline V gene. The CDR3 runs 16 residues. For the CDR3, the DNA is TGTGCCAGCAGCCTTAACGCCCTTCCCGAATACAATGAGCAGTTCTTC. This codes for CASSLNALPEYNEQFF.

The CDR3 DNA reads TGTGCCAGCAGGGACTATGAAGCTTTCTTT. This gives the protein CASRDYEAFF. J is TRBJ1-1 and V is TRBV6-2 or TRBV6-3; D remains unclear. The CDR3 runs 10 residues. V dropped 6 bases and J dropped 7 bases, with 6 bases sitting between them. The germline gives CDR1 MNHEY, CDR2 SVGEGT.